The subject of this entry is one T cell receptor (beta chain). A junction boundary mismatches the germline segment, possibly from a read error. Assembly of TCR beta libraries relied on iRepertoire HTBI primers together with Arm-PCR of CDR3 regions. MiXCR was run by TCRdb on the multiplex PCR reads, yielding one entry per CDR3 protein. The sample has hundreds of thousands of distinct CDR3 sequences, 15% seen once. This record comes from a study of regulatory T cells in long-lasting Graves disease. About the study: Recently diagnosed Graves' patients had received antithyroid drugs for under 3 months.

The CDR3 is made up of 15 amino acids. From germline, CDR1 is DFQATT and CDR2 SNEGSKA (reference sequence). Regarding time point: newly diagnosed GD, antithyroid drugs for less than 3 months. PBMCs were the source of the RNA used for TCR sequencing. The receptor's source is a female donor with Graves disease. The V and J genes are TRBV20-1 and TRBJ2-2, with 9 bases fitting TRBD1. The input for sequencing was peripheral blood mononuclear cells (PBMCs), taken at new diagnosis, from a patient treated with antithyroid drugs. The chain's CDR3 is CGARDRAIDTGELFF. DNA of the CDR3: TGCGGTGCTAGGGACAGGGCAATAGACACCGGGGAGCTGTTTTTT.